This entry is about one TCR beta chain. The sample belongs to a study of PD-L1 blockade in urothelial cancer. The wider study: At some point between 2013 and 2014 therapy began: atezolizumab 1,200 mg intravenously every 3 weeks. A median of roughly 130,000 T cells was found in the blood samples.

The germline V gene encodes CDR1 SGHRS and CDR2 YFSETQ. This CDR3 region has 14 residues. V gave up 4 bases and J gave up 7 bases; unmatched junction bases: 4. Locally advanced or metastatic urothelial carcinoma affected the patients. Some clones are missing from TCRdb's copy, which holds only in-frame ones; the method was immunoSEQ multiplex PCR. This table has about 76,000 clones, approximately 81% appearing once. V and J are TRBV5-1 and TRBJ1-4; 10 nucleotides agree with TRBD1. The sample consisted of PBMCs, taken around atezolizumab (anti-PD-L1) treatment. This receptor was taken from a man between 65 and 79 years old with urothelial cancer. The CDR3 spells CASSLGQGPEKLFF. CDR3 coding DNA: TGCGCCAGCAGCCTGGGACAGGGGCCTGAAAAACTGTTTTTT.